This T cell receptor beta chain was identified in a study of CD8 T cells in ankylosing spondylitis. Study-level findings and limits: What appeared characteristic of ankylosing spondylitis blood was a TCR beta motif of several highly homologous variants.

TCRdb re-called the 5' RACE reads with MiXCR, one entry per CDR3 protein. The profile shows about 840,000 distinct CDR3 sequences, over 9.5% of them singletons. At least ten counts were recorded for this clonotype. Antigen: not known. The sample taken for sequencing was blood, either unsorted or a sorted T cell fraction (not recorded which). This clonotype was obtained from a male donor with ankylosing spondylitis.

Here the CDR3 DNA reads TGTGCCAGCTCCATACGGGACAGCTTTTACGAGCAGTACTTC. Its protein product is CASSIRDSFYEQYF. This chain connects TRBV6-2 or TRBV6-3 to TRBJ2-7, with 7 bases fitting TRBD1. Germline CDR1 MNHEY, CDR2 SVGEGT. This CDR3 is 14 amino acids long. V shed 8 bases and J 4 bases; nucleotides not matched to a gene: 11.